A single sample gave rise to the 7 T cell receptor beta chains below, sequenced in a study of cytotoxic CD8 clonotypes in ibrutinib-treated CLL. Using immunoSEQ multiplex PCR, the repertoire was profiled, and TCRdb retains in-frame clones only, with some absent. The sample includes about 45,000 clones, approximately 70% of them seen just once. The sample consisted of PBMCs, taken after 24 months of ibrutinib treatment. These TCRs come from a human donor with chronic lymphocytic leukemia.

This chain joins TRBV4-1 and TRBJ2-1; TRBD2 agrees at 9 bases. In germline, CDR1 is MGHRA, CDR2 YSYEKL. This CDR3 is 17 amino acids long. Germline trimming cut 1 base from V and 2 bases from J; bases unmatched to any gene: 6. CDR3 sequence: CASSQGPQRGAYNEQFF. CDR3 nucleotides: TGCGCCAGCAGCCAAGGCCCCCAGCGGGGGGCCTACAATGAGCAGTTCTTC.

The rearrangement uses TRBV4-2 and TRBJ2-5; TRBD2 agrees at 10 bases. Germline loops: CDR1 LGHNA, CDR2 YNFKEQ. J lost 5 bases, V lost 0 bases, and 15 bases had no gene match. The CDR3 totals 19 residues. The CDR3 here is CASSQDFPTSGVSGETQYF. The DNA of the CDR3 is TGTGCCAGCAGCCAAGATTTCCCCACTAGCGGGGTTAGTGGGGAGACCCAGTACTTC.

Turning to this clone: Within the sample, other DNA sequences also encode this same CDR3. The chain has TRBV5-6 and TRBJ2-3; 9 bases line up with TRBD2. V gave up 5 bases and J gave up 5 bases; unmatched junction bases: 6. Per germline, CDR1 SGHDT and CDR2 YYEEEE. CDR3 length: 14 residues. CDR3 in amino acids: CASSSGLAGDTQYF. The DNA of the CDR3 is TGTGCCAGCAGTTCGGGACTAGCAGGAGATACGCAGTATTTT.

The rearrangement uses TRBV28 and TRBJ2-2; 9 bases fit TRBD1. Trimming at V came to 6 bases and at J to 15 bases, leaving 8 bases not matched to a gene. Germline V gene data show CDR1 as MDHEN and CDR2 as SYDVKM. This CDR3 region has 12 residues. In DNA, the CDR3 is TGTGCCAGCAGAGGACAGGGGAAGGGGATGTTTTTT. As protein: CASRGQGKGMFF.

This clone was seen only once. This rearrangement joins TRBV5-6 to TRBJ1-1; D gene unclear. This CDR3 is 14 amino acids long. V was pared by 0 bases and J by 10 bases, with 16 bases between. Germline V gives CDR1 SGHDT, CDR2 YYEEEE. CDR3 nucleotides: TGTGCCAGCAGCTTGGCCAGTCTCCCGGCGGGAGCTTTCTTT. Protein product: CASSLASLPAGAFF.

The table lists this clone with many counts. The chain carries TRBV28 and TRBJ2-7; either TRBD1 or TRBD2 may supply D (5 bases each). The CDR3 is 14 amino acids. Germline CDR1 MDHEN, CDR2 SYDVKM. V lost 7 bases and J 0 bases, leaving 13 bases between the germline ends. The CDR3: CASTSGGISYEQYF. As DNA, the CDR3 is TGTGCCAGCACCTCTGGGGGTATCTCCTACGAGCAGTACTTC.

The chain joins TRBV4-1 to TRBJ2-1, with D perhaps TRBD2 (5 bases). CDR1 is MGHRA, CDR2 YSYEKL, per germline. V was pared by 1 base and J by 4 bases, with 11 bases between. The CDR3 contains 15 residues. The CDR3 nucleotides are TGCGCCAGCAGCCAAGGAGGGCCGAGGTACAATGAGCAGTTCTTC. This codes for CASSQGGPRYNEQFF.